This TCR beta chain comes out of a study of early T cells in non-severe SARS-CoV-2 infection. Across the study: Unsorted whole blood bulk RNA was sequenced, with unpaired chains.

Findings and limits, study-wide: VDJdb matching skewed toward anti-spike CD8 responses, missing private and CD4 specificities.

J was trimmed by 4 bases and V by 4 bases; bases with no gene match: 2. Germline values: CDR1 SGHRS, CDR2 YFSETQ. This CDR3 is 13 amino acids long. Unique molecular identifiers were attached to individual cDNA molecules. TCRdb re-derived calls from the 5' RACE reads in MiXCR, one entry per CDR3 protein. The top ten hold around 14% of the sample, which has 50,000 to 60,000 distinct CDR3 sequences, approximately 10% seen once. As to this clonotype: The antigen is undetermined.

This sequence was found in an adult who was a healthcare worker with PCR-confirmed SARS-CoV-2 infection or an uninfected control (not recorded which). J is TRBJ1-1 and V is TRBV5-1, with 9 nucleotides matching TRBD1. Material: whole blood. The CDR3 DNA reads TGCGCCAGCAGCATGACAGGGGGCACTGAAGCTTTCTTT. This gives the protein CASSMTGGTEAFF. Full variable domain (rest looked up from reference TRBV5-1 and TRBJ1-1): KAGVTQTPRYLIKTRGQQVTLSCSPISGHRSVSWYQQTPGQGLQFLFEYFSETQRNKGNFPGRFSGRQFSNSRSEMNVSTLELGDSALYLCASSMTGGTEAFFGQGTRLTVV.